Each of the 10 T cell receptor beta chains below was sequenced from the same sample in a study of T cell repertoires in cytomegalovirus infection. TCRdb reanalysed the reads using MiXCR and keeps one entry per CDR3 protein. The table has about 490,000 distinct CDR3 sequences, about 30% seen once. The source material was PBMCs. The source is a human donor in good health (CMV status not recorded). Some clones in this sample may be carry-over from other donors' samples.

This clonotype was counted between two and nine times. CDR3 protein: CASSHRWLVGNQPQHF. CDR3 DNA sequence: TGTGCCAGCAGCCATCGGTGGCTGGTTGGCAATCAGCCCCAGCATTTT. V and J are TRBV7-4 and TRBJ1-5; D uncertain. The length of the CDR3 is 16 residues. Trimming took 5 bases from V and 2 from J, leaving 16 bases between them. Looked up from germline, CDR1 is SGHVT and CDR2 is SQSDAQ.

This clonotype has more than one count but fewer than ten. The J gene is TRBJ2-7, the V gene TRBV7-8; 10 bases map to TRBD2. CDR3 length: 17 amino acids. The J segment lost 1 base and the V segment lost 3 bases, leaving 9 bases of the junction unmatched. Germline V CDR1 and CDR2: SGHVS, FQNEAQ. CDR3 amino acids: CASSFSSTSGISYEQYV. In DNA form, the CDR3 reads TGTGCCAGCAGCTTTTCCTCAACTAGCGGGATTTCCTACGAGCAGTACGTC.

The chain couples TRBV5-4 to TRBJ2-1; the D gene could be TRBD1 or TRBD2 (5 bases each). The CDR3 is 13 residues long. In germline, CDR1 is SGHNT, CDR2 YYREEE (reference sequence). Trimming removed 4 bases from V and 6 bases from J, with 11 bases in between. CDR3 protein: CASSPGDGNEQFF. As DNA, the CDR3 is TGTGCCAGCAGCCCCGGGGACGGCAATGAGCAGTTCTTC.

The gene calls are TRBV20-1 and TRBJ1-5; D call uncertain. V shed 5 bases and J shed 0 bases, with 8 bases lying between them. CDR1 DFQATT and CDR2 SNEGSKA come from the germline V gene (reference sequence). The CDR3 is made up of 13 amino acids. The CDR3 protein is CSAAENSNQPQHF. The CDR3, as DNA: TGCAGTGCTGCAGAGAATAGCAATCAGCCCCAGCATTTT.

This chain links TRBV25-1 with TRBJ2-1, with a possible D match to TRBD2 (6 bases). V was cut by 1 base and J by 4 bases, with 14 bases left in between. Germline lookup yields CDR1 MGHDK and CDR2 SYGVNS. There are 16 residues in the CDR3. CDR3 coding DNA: TGTGCCAGCAGTGAATCTTTGCGGGATTGGTACAATGAGCAGTTCTTC. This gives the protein CASSESLRDWYNEQFF.

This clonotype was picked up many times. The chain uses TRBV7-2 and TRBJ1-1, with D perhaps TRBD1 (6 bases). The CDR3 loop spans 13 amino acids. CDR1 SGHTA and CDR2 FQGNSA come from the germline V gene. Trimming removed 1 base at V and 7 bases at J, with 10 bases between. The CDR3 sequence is CASSLGTAREAFF. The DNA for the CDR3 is TGTGCCAGCAGCTTAGGGACAGCCCGTGAAGCTTTCTTT.

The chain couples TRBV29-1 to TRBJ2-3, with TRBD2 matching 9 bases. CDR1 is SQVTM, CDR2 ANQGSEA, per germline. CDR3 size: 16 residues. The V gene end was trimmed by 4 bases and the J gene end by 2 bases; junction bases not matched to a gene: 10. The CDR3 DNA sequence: TGCAGCGTTGTTAGTCGGCGGGAGGGTTCCACAGATACGCAGTATTTT. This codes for CSVVSRREGSTDTQYF.

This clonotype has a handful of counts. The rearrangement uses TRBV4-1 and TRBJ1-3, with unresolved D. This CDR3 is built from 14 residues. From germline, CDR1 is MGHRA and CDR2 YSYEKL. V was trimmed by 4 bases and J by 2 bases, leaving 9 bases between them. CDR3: CASSPVVPGNTIYF. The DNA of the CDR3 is TGCGCCAGCAGCCCCGTCGTCCCTGGAAACACCATATATTTT.

The CDR3 protein is CSVLGVEYSYEQYF. CDR3 bases: TGCAGCGTCCTCGGGGTAGAGTACTCCTACGAGCAGTACTTC. The rearrangement uses TRBV29-1 and TRBJ2-7; TRBD2 might be the D (5 bases). V dropped 6 bases and J dropped 0 bases, with 15 bases sitting between them. The CDR3 sequence is 14 residues long. Germline values: CDR1 SQVTM, CDR2 ANQGSEA.

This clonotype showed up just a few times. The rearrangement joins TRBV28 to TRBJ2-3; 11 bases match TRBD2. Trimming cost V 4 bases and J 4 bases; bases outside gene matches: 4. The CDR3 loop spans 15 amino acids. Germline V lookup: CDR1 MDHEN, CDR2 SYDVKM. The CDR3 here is CASSSPGLAADTQYF. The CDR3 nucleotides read TGTGCCAGCAGTTCCCCGGGACTAGCGGCAGATACGCAGTATTTT.